This T cell receptor (beta chain) derives from a study of T cells in Graves' hyperthyroidism and ophthalmopathy. Points from the study as a whole: Blood also carried most thyroid clonotypes expanded above 0.001. The model anticipated ophthalmopathy a median about 7 months pre-onset.

The CDR3 regions of TCR beta were amplified from RNA transcripts. Primed by the HTBI set, a first-round RT-PCR was run on the TCR CDR3. TCRdb passed the multiplex PCR reads through MiXCR, listing each CDR3 protein once. This sample has around 600,000 distinct CDR3 sequences; about a sixth occur once, and the top ten carry about 7%. Germline values: CDR1 DFQATT, CDR2 SNEGSKA (reference sequence). The CDR3 consists of 14 residues. J was trimmed by 7 bases and V by 5 bases; bases with no gene match: 8. Every diagnosis used clinical symptoms, serum thyroxine and TRAb, thyroid ultrasound and orbital computed tomography. In its sample, this clonotype was seen many times. No antigen is known for it.

Sequencing input: blood. V gene TRBV20-1 combines with J gene TRBJ1-4; 9 bases agree with TRBD1. The sequence was collected from a woman in her twenties or thirties with Graves' hyperthyroidism. The CDR3 region is CSAPGQGGSEKLFF. CDR3 bases: TGCAGTGCTCCGGGACAGGGTGGGAGTGAAAAACTGTTTTTT.